This T cell receptor (beta chain) stems from a study of blood T cell repertoires in COVID-19. Only in-frame clones appear in the TCRdb table, and some are missing; sequencing was by immunoSEQ multiplex PCR. The table lists fewer than 80,000 clones, roughly 89% of them singletons, with 8% to 9.5% in the top ten. CDR1 and CDR2 from the germline V gene are SGHDT and YYEEEE. V dropped 4 bases and J dropped 5; count of bases not matched to a gene: 12. This CDR3 contains 16 residues. The rearrangement uses TRBV5-6 and TRBJ2-7; 10 nucleotides align to TRBD1. Sequenced input: peripheral blood. This TCR was recovered from a man aged 25 to 40 with acute or convalescent COVID-19. CDR3 region: CASSDADRGRRDEQYF. The CDR3 nucleotides read TGTGCCAGCAGCGATGCTGACAGGGGGCGAAGGGACGAGCAGTACTTC.